What follows describes a single TCR beta chain. Its antigen is undetermined. As to time point: patch test 2, 6 weeks after DPC sensitization. Indicated treatment: therapeutic diphenylcyclopropenone sensitization with weekly scalp DPC. The drawing of blood occurred before each patch test was applied. Total RNA was isolated from unfractionated whole blood. The sample comes from a study of human T cells and chemical hapten exposure. Study summary: Small pooled library volume differences mainly caused per-sample TCR yield variation.

Broader study findings: Versus controls, expanded TCRs had significantly more large CDR3 similarity clusters.

TCRdb passed the RACE reads through MiXCR, listing each CDR3 protein once. The sample lists fewer than 85,000 distinct CDR3 sequences, 9.5% to 13% seen once, with about 2.5% in the top ten. The specimen comprised whole blood, sampled in connection with sensitization to the hapten diphenylcyclopropenone (DPC). The receptor was derived from a woman in her twenties or thirties with alopecia areata. Some clones in this sample may be carry-over from other donors' samples.

CDR3 protein: CSARTAATNEKLFF. The CDR3 bases are TGCAGTGCCAGGACAGCCGCAACTAATGAAAAACTGTTTTTT. The rearrangement joins TRBV20-1 to TRBJ1-4; possibly TRBD1 for D (6 bases). V was cut by 6 bases and J by 0 bases, with 11 bases left in between. CDR3 size: 14 residues. Germline V gene lookup returns CDR1 DFQATT and CDR2 SNEGSKA (reference sequence).